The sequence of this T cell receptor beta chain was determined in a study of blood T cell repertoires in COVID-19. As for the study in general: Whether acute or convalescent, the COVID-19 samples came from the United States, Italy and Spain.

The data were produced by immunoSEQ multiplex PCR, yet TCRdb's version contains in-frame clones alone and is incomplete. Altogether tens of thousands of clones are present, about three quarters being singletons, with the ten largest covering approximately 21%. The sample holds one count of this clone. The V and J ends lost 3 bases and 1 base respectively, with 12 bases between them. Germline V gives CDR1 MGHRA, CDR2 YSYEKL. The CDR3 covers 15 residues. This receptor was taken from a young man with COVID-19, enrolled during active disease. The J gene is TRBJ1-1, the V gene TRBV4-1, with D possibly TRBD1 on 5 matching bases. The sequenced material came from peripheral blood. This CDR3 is CASSQRGGANTEAFF. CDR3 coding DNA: TGCGCCAGCAGCCAGCGTGGTGGGGCGAACACTGAAGCTTTCTTT.